This T cell receptor beta chain was sequenced in a study of response to subunit inactivated influenza vaccine (dated by TCRdb to the late 2010s). Study-wide context: To follow how T cells responded to a trivalent subunit inactivated influenza vaccine, the researchers relied on deep quantitative profiling of the T cell receptor repertoire.

The paper's findings and limits, for the study overall: The authors suggested that each seasonal influenza vaccination may recruit only a limited number of new T cells.

Counted from cysteine to phenylalanine, this CDR3 has 14 amino acids. Just the 42-base CDR3 DNA is kept, in frame starting at base 1. The germline V gene supplies CDR1 SQVTM and CDR2 ANQGSEA. Trimming removed 6 bases from V and 1 base from J; the gene matches leave 0 bases unexplained. Library prep was done by RT-PCR. TCRdb records Illumina HiSeq 2500 as the sequencer. The public reads were run again by TCRdb, first through fastp at Q25 and then through MiXCR, and only productive beta chains were kept. Rows matching on CDR3 protein sequence are summarized as one entry with the most common DNA and genes. A total of hundreds of thousands of distinct CDR3 sequences appear in this sample, 14% of them only once. The ten largest clones take up roughly 7.2% of the sample. With respect to this clonotype: Its specific antigen is unknown. It has no much larger one-base neighbor in the sample; base qualities were not kept.

This receptor was obtained from a man aged 50 to 59 who received an inactivated influenza vaccine. Donor details come from another sample of the same person, matched by shared clones. Recombination connected TRBV29-1 to TRBJ2-3; 14 of the junction bases match TRBD2. Here the sequenced sample was PBMCs from blood, taken roughly 15 days before vaccination. The nucleotides are TGCAGCGTGGGACTAGCGGGAGGCACAGATACGCAGTATTTT. Translated, it reads CSVGLAGGTDTQYF.